This TCR beta chain emerged from a study of shared clonotypes between healthy human individuals. Findings of the study overall: Estimated richness was generally greater in naive than memory subsets.

V lost 8 bases and J lost 8, with 12 bases in between. The CDR3 loop spans 12 amino acids. Germline V gives CDR1 SNHLY, CDR2 FYNNEI. Naive CD8 cells, CD45RO-negative and positively selected for CCR7, excluded terminally differentiated effector memory CD45RA+ cells. Only in-frame clones appear in the TCRdb table, and some are missing; sequencing was by immunoSEQ multiplex PCR. The data contain about 2 million clones, about 94% of them seen just once; the ten biggest clones take up around 1%. As regards this clone: Its specificity is not known.

The chain recombines TRBV2 with TRBJ1-4, with unresolved D. The TCR comes from a man in his late teens or twenties in good health. The specimen was naive CD8+ T cells sorted from blood. This chain's CDR3 is CASRKGSEKLFF. The DNA of the CDR3 is TGTGCCAGCCGAAAAGGTTCCGAAAAACTGTTTTTT.